This T cell receptor (beta chain) is drawn from a study of T cell changes during pregnancy in multiple sclerosis. The CDR3 contains 12 residues. The germline V gene encodes CDR1 SGHNT and CDR2 YYREEE (reference sequence). The V end was cut by 4 bases, the J end by 2 bases, with 7 bases between. Clones were sequenced by immunoSEQ multiplex PCR, and TCRdb holds only the in-frame ones, with some missing. The sample holds roughly 56,000 clones, 88% seen once. The clonotype was recovered from a female donor with multiple sclerosis, enrolled in a pregnancy study. The chain combines TRBV5-4 with TRBJ2-7, with D perhaps TRBD2 (6 bases). Specimen: peripheral blood, collected in the first trimester of pregnancy. The CDR3 loop reads CASSGGTYEQYF. In DNA, the CDR3 is TGTGCCAGCAGCGGAGGGACCTACGAGCAGTACTTC.